The 15 T cell receptor beta chains presented below share a single source sample, sequenced in a study of T cell clonality in common variable immunodeficiency. These receptors' antigens are unknown. Profiled with immunoSEQ multiplex PCR; TCRdb holds only in-frame clones, not every one. The sample offers over 15,000 clones and no singletons, the top ten holding roughly 7.2%. Whole-study findings and limits: Common variable immunodeficiency TCR beta sequences reportedly had fewer deletions and N-nucleotide insertions.

Input material: peripheral blood mononuclear cells. These receptors were taken from a human donor with common variable immunodeficiency.

This clone was detected only a few times. Read sequence stops 3 residues before the CDR3 end, and the germline J gene provides the missing end. The chain links TRBV7-6 to TRBJ1-4; D might be TRBD1 (6 bases). Germline V gene sequence: CDR1 SGHVS, CDR2 FNYEAQ. Between the trimmed V and J ends, which lost 5 bases and 0 bases, there was a span of 13 bases. This CDR3 contains 16 residues. The CDR3 is CASSPGQPATNEKLFF. Incomplete CDR3 DNA: TGTGCCAGCAGCCCTGGACAGCCAGCAACTAATGAAAAA.

This clone was detected only a few times. The read is 3 residues too short to cover the CDR3 end, so that end is filled in from the germline J gene. V gene TRBV18 combines with J gene TRBJ2-3; weak D call: TRBD2 (6 bases). The CDR3 runs 16 residues. Germline assignment: CDR1 KGHSH and CDR2 LQKENI. Trimming removed 0 bases from V and 0 bases from J, with 10 bases in between. The part of the CDR3 DNA that was read is TGTGCCAGCTCACCACCGGCCGGGGGTAGCACAGATACG. Translation: CASSPPAGGSTDT. The whole CDR3 is CASSPPAGGSTDTQYF.

The sample holds a few counts of this clone. The DNA ends 3 residues before the CDR3 does, and the rest of the CDR3 is filled in from the germline J gene. The genes are TRBV7-2 and TRBJ2-6; maybe TRBD2 (5 bases). With 6 bases removed from V and 0 bases from J, the gap between germline ends came to 9 bases. The length of the CDR3 is 15 residues. Germline assignment: CDR1 SGHTA and CDR2 FQGNSA. Partial CDR3 DNA: TGTGCCAGCAGGGACGCGGGCTCTGGGGCCAACGTC. Translated: CASRDAGSGANV. The whole CDR3 reads CASRDAGSGANVLTF.

The sample holds many counts of this clone. The read ends 3 residues early relative to the CDR3; the germline J gene fills the gap. The chain recombines TRBV20-1 with TRBJ2-3; 9 nucleotides align to TRBD2. The CDR3 covers 15 residues. J was trimmed by 6 bases and V by 6 bases; bases with no gene match: 13. Germline lookup yields CDR1 DFQATT and CDR2 SNEGSKA (reference sequence). Incomplete CDR3 DNA: TGCAGTGCCCGCGTGGCGGGGGGGTCTTCGGATACG. Its protein is CSARVAGGSSDT. In full, the CDR3 reads CSARVAGGSSDTQYF.

There are a few counts of this clone. The read falls 3 residues short of the CDR3 end, and the missing part is taken from the germline J gene. The chain couples TRBV5-1 to TRBJ2-7, with no clear D. Between the trimmed V and J ends, which lost 2 bases and 3 bases, there was a span of 6 bases. CDR1 is SGHRS, CDR2 YFSETQ, per germline. CDR3 length equals 12 residues. The sequenced CDR3 bases are TGCGCCAGCAGCTTCTCGGGCTACGAG. It is translated as CASSFSGYE. The whole CDR3 protein is CASSFSGYEQYF.

A note on this clone: The CDR3 end lies 3 residues beyond the end of the read and is filled in from the germline J gene. The chain employs TRBV7-2 and TRBJ2-2; TRBD1 might be the D (7 bases). Germline assignment: CDR1 SGHTA and CDR2 FQGNSA. The CDR3 has 15 amino acids. V shed 5 bases and J shed 4 bases, with 14 bases lying between them. The DNA read from the CDR3 is TGTGCCAGCAGCCCCCGACAGGGAGGCACCGGGGAG. Translated: CASSPRQGGTGE. The entire CDR3 protein is CASSPRQGGTGELFF.

Turning to this clone: Read sequence stops 3 residues before the CDR3 end, and the germline J gene provides the missing end. The chain joins TRBV5-4 to TRBJ2-1; the match to TRBD1 covers 11 bases. The J segment lost 4 bases and the V segment lost 4 bases, leaving 4 bases of the junction unmatched. CDR1 is SGHNT, CDR2 YYREEE, per germline (reference sequence). This CDR3 region has 15 residues. CDR3: CASSPRDRGYNEQFF. The CDR3 bases that were read are TGTGCCAGCAGCCCCCGGGACAGGGGGTACAATGAG.

Only a few counts were recorded for this clone. The read stops 3 residues short of the end of the CDR3; the missing end is completed from the germline J gene. Other nucleotide sequences in the sample specify the same CDR3. This chain connects TRBV5-1 to TRBJ2-5; D is perhaps TRBD2 (5 bases). Germline V gives CDR1 SGHRS, CDR2 YFSETQ. The CDR3 spans 14 residues. Between the trimmed V and J ends, which lost 0 bases and 2 bases, there was a span of 8 bases. The CDR3 protein is CASSLVRTQETQYF. CDR3 DNA, as far as it was read: TGCGCCAGCAGCTTGGTGAGGACTCAAGAGACC.

To note about this clone: The sequence runs out 3 residues before the end of the CDR3; the remainder is reconstructed from the germline J gene. The chain is built from TRBV20-1 and TRBJ2-5; 10 nucleotides match TRBD2. This CDR3 spans 16 amino acids. After removal of 0 bases from V and 4 bases from J, the junction contained 8 bases not matched to a gene. CDR1 DFQATT and CDR2 SNEGSKA come from the germline V gene (reference sequence). The CDR3 loop is CSARDTQRGGPETQYF. CDR3 bases read: TGCAGTGCTAGAGATACGCAGCGGGGGGGCCCAGAGACC.

This clone turned up a few times. From the germline J gene comes the end of the CDR3, since the read stops 3 residues before it. The chain has TRBV2 and TRBJ2-7, with D perhaps TRBD1 or TRBD2 (7 bases each). Germline V CDR1 and CDR2: SNHLY, FYNNEI. This CDR3 spans 16 amino acids. V was pared by 6 bases and J by 5 bases, with 23 bases between. This CDR3 reads CASSLAGGGRGNEQYF. The DNA read from the CDR3 is TGTGCCAGCAGCCTCGCAGGGGGAGGGAGAGGGAACGAG.

This clone has more than one count but fewer than ten. Read data end 3 residues before the CDR3 end; the end is taken from the germline J gene. V and J are TRBV19 and TRBJ2-5; possibly TRBD1 for D (6 bases). The V and J ends lost 6 bases and 2 bases respectively, with 10 bases between them. Germline loops: CDR1 LNHDA, CDR2 SQIVND (reference sequence). The CDR3 loop spans 13 amino acids. CDR3 DNA, as far as it was read: TGTGCCAGTAGGGACAGTTGGCAAGAGACC. Protein product: CASRDSWQET. The CDR3 reads in full as CASRDSWQETQYF. The full variable domain, its missing parts supplied by reference TRBV19 and TRBJ2-5, is DGGITQSPKYLFRKEGQNVTLSCEQNLNHDAMYWYRQDPGQGLRLIYYSQIVNDFQKGDIAEGYSVSREKKESFPLTVTSAQKNPTAFYLCASRDSWQETQYFGPGTRLLVL.

This clone came up many times. The DNA ends 3 residues before the CDR3 does, and the rest of the CDR3 is filled in from the germline J gene. The rearrangement links TRBV7-2 to TRBJ1-1; TRBD1 might be the D (6 bases). From germline, CDR1 is SGHTA and CDR2 FQGNSA. This CDR3 spans 14 amino acids. V shed 5 bases and J shed 3 bases, with 13 bases lying between them. The CDR3 bases that were read are TGTGCCAGCAGCCGGAGGGGGGGTTACACTGAA. Residues: CASSRRGGYTE. The whole CDR3 region reads CASSRRGGYTEAFF.

This clone appeared a few times. The read terminates 3 residues before the CDR3 end, so the remaining end is supplied by the germline J gene. The chain has TRBV7-9 and TRBJ2-2; 10 bases agree with TRBD1. After removal of 3 bases from V and 7 bases from J, the junction contained 5 bases not matched to a gene. This CDR3 comprises 15 residues. CDR1 and CDR2 (germline): SEHNR, FQNEAQ (reference sequence). CDR3 loop: CASSLGQGLDGELFF. The CDR3 bases that were read are TGTGCCAGCAGCTTGGGACAGGGGTTGGACGGGGAG.

This clone was seen many times. The CDR3 end falls 3 residues outside the read, so it is completed with the germline J gene. The chain couples TRBV7-2 to TRBJ2-3; 12 bases agree with TRBD2. V shed 7 bases, J shed 4 bases, and the junction held 6 bases outside the gene matches. Germline CDR1 reads SGHTA; CDR2 reads FQGNSA. The CDR3 spans 15 residues. CDR3 DNA (partial): TGTGCCAGCACCCGGACTAGCGGGACCGCAGATACG. Protein: CASTRTSGTADT. The CDR3 in its entirety is CASTRTSGTADTQYF.

This clone has a count of ten or more. At one of its ends the junction is not consistent with the germline gene, which may arise from a read error. With the read ending 3 residues before the CDR3 end, the germline J gene is used to fill in that end. The V call is TRBV4-2, the J call TRBJ2-7; 7 bases map to TRBD1. CDR1 is LGHNA and CDR2 is YNFKEQ in the germline V gene. The CDR3 spans 14 residues. The chain's CDR3 is CASSPRDSTYEQYF. Partial CDR3 DNA: TGCGCCAGCAGCCCCCGGGACAGTACCTACGAG.